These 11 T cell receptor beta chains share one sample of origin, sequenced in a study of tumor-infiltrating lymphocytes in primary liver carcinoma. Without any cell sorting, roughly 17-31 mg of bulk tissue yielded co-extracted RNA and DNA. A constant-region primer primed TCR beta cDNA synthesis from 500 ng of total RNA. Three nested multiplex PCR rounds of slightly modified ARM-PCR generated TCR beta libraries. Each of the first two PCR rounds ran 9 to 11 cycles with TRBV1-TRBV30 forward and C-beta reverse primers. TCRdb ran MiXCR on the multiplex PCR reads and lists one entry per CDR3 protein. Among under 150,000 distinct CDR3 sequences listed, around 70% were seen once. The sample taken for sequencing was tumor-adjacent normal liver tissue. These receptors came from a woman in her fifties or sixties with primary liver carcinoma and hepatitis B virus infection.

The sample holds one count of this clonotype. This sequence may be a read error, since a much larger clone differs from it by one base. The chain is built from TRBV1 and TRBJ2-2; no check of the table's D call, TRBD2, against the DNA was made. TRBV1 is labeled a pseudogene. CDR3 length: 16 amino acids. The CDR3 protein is CTSARGENANTGELFF. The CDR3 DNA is TGCACCAGCGCCCGCGGGGAAAACGCGAACACCGGGGAGCTGTTTTTT.

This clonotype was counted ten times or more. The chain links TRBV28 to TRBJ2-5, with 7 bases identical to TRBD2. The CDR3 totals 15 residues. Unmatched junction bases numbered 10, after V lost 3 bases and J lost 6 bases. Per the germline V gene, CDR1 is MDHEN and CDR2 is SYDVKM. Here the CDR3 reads CASSLAGDGTKTQYF. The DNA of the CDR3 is TGTGCCAGCAGTTTGGCGGGAGACGGTACAAAGACCCAGTACTTC.

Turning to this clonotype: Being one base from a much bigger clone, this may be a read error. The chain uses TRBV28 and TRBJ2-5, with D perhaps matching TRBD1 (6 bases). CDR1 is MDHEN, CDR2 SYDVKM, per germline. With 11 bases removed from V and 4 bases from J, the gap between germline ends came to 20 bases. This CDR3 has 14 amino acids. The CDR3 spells CAPHSGDTRETQYF. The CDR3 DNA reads TGTGCCCCACATTCCGGGGACACCCGAGAGACCCAGTACTTC.

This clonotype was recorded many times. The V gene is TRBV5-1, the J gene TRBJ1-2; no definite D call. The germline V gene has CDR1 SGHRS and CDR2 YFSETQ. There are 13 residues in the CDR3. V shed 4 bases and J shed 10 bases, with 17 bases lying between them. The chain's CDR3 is CASSQTIGRPYTF. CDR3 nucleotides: TGCGCCAGCAGCCAAACTATAGGGCGCCCCTACACCTTC.

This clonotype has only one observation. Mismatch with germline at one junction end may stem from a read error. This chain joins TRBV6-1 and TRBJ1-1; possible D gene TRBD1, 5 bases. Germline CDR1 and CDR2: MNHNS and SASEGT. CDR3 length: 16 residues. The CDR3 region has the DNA TGTGCCAGCAACAGAAAGACAGAAAGAATGAACACCGAAGCTTTCTTT. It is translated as CASNRKTERMNTEAFF.

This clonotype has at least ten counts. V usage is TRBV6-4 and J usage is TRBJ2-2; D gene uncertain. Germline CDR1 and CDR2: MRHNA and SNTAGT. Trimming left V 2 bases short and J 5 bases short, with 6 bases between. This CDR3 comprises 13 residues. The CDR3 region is CASSDISTGELFF. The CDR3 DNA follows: TGTGCCAGCAGTGACATCAGTACCGGGGAGCTGTTTTTT.

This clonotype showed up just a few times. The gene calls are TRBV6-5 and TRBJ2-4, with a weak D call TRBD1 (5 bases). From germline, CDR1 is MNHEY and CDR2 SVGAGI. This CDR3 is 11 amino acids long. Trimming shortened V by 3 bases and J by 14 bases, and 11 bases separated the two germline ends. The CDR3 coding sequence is TGTGCCAGCAGTTATCAGGGCAGGGAGTACTTC. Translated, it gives CASSYQGREYF.

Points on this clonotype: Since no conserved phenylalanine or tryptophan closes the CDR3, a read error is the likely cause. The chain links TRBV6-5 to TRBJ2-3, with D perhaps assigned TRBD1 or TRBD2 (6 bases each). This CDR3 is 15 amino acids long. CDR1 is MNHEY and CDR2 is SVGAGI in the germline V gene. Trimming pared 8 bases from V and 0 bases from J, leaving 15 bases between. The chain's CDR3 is CASSAGGGSTDTQYL. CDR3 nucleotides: TGTGCCAGCTCAGCCGGAGGGGGTAGCACAGATACGCAGTATCTT.

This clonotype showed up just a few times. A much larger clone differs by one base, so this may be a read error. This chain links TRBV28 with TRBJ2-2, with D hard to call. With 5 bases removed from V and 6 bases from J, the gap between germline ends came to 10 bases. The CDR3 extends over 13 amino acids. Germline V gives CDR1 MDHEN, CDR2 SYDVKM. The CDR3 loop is CASSPTAAGELFF. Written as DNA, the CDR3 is TGTGCCAGCAGTCCCACCGCCGCCGGGGAGCTGTTTTTT.

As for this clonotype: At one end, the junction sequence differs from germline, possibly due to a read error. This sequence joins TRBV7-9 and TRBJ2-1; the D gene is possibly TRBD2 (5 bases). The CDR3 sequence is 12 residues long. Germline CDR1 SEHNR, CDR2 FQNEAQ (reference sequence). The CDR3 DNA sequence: TGTGCCAGCATCCCCATCGGGAATGAACAGTTCTTC. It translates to CASIPIGNEQFF.

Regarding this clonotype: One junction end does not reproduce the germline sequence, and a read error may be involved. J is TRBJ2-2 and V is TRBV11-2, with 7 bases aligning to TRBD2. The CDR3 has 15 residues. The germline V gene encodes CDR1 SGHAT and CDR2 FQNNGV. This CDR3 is CTSTHRSSGTGELLF. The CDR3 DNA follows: TGTACCAGTACGCACAGGTCTAGCGGAACCGGGGAGCTGCTTTTT.